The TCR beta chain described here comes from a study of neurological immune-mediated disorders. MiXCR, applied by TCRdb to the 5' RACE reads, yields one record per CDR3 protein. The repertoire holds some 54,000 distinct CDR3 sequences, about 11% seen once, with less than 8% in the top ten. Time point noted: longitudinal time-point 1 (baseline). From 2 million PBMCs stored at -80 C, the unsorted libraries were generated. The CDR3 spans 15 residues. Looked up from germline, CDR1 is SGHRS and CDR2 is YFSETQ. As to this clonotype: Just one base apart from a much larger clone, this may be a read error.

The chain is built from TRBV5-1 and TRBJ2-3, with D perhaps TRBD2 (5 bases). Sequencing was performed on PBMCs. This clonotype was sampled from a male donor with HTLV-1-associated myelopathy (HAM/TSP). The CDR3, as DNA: TGCGCCAGCAGCTCCAGGCCGGGATCCCCAGATACGCAGAATTTT. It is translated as CASSSRPGSPDTQNF.